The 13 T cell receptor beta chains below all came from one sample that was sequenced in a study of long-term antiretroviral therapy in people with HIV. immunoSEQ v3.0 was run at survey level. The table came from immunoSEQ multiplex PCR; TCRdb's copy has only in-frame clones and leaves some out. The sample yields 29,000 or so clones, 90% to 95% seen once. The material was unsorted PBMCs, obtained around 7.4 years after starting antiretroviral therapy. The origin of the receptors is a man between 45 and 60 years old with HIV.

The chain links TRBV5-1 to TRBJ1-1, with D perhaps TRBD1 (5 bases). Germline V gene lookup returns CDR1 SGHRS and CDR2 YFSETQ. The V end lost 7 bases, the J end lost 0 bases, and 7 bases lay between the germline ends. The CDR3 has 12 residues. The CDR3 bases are TGCGCCAGCGGGACGGTGAACACTGAAGCTTTCTTT. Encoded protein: CASGTVNTEAFF.

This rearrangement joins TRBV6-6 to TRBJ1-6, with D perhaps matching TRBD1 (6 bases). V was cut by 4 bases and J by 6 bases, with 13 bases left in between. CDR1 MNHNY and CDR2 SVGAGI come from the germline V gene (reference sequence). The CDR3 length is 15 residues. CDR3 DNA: TGTGCCAGCAGTTCAACAGGGTCCCCTAATTCACCCCTCCACTTT. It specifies CASSSTGSPNSPLHF.

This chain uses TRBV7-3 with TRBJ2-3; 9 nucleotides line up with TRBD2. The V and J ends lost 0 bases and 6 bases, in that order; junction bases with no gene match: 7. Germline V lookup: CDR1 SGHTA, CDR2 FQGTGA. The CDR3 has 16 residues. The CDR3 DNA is TGTGCCAGCAGCTTAACCGCGGGGGGGGCATCGGATACGCAGTATTTT. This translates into CASSLTAGGASDTQYF.

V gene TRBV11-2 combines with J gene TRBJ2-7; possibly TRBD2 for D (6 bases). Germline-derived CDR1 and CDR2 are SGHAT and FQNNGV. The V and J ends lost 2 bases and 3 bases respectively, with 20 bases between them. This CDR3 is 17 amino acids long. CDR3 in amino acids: CASSLSTAGPYHYEQYF. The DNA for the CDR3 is TGTGCCAGCAGCTTAAGCACGGCGGGGCCTTACCACTACGAGCAGTACTTC. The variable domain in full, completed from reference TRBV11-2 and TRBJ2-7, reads EAGVAQSPRYKIIEKRQSVAFWCNPISGHATLYWYQQILGQGPKLLIQFQNNGVVDDSQLPKDRFSAERLKGVDSTLKIQPAKLEDSAVYLCASSLSTAGPYHYEQYFGPGTRLTVT.

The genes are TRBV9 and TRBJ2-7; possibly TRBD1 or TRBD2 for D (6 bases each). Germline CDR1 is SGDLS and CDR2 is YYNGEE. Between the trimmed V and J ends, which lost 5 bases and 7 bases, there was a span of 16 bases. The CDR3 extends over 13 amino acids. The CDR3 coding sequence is TGTGCCAGCAGTAAGGGGGGATTAGAAGAGCAGTACTTC. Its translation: CASSKGGLEEQYF.

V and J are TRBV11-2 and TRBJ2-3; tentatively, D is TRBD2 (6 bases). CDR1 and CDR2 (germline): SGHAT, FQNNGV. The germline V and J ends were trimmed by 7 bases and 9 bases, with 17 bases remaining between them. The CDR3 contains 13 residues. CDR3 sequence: CASTHSEGRTQYF. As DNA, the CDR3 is TGTGCCAGCACCCACTCGGAGGGTCGCACGCAGTATTTT.

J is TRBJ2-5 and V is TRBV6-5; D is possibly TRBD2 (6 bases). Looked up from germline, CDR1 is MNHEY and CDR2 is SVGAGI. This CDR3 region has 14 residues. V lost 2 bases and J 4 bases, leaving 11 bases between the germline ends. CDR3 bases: TGTGCCAGCAGTTACGAGTCCGGGGGAGAGACCCAGTACTTC. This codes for CASSYESGGETQYF.

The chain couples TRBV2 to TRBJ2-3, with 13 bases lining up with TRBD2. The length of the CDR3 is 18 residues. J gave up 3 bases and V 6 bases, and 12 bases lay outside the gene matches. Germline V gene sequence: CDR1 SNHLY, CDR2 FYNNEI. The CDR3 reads CASRRRLAGGQTTDTQYF. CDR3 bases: TGTGCCAGCAGGAGAAGACTAGCGGGGGGCCAAACGACAGATACGCAGTATTTT.

The CDR3 sequence: CASSPSTGVDSPLHF. The CDR3 DNA sequence: TGTGCCAGCTCACCCTCGACAGGGGTGGATTCACCCCTCCACTTT. The chain uses TRBV18 and TRBJ1-6, with 8 bases lining up with TRBD1. Germline V gene lookup returns CDR1 KGHSH and CDR2 LQKENI. The junction had 6 bases not matched to a gene; V was cut back by 3 bases and J by 8 bases. The CDR3 is 15 residues long.

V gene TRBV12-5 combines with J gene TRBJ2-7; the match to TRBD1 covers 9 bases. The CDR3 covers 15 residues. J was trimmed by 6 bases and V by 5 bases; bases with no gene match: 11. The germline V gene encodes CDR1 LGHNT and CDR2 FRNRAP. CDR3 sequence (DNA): TGTGCTAGTGGTCCTCGGGACAGGGAGGTGAGCGAGCAGTACTTC. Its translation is CASGPRDREVSEQYF.

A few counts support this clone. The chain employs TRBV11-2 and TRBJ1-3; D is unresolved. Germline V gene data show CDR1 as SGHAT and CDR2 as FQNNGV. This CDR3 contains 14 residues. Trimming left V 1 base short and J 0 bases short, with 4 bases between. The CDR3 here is CASSLGSSGNTIYF. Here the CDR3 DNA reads TGTGCCAGCAGCTTAGGGAGCTCTGGAAACACCATATATTTT. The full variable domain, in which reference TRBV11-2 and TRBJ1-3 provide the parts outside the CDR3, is EAGVAQSPRYKIIEKRQSVAFWCNPISGHATLYWYQQILGQGPKLLIQFQNNGVVDDSQLPKDRFSAERLKGVDSTLKIQPAKLEDSAVYLCASSLGSSGNTIYFGEGSWLTVV.

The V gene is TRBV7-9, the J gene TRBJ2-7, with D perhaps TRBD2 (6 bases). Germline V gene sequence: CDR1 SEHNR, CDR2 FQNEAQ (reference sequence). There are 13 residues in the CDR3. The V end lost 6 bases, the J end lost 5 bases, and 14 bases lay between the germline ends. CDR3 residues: CASRQRGFHEQYF. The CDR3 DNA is TGTGCCAGCAGGCAACGGGGGTTCCACGAGCAGTACTTC.

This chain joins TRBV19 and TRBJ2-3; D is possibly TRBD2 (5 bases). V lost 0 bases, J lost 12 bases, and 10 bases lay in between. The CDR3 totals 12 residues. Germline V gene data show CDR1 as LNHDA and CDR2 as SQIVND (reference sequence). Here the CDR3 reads CASSIDPRVQYF. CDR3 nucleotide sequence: TGTGCCAGTAGTATAGATCCGAGGGTTCAGTATTTT.